This T cell receptor beta chain was identified in a study of PD-1 blockade in classical Hodgkin lymphoma. Points on this clone: Its target is not known.

Study observations and caveats: Healthy donors were reported to have higher baseline TCR diversity than newly diagnosed patients. CD8+ TCR diversity did not rise significantly by C4D1, unlike CD4+.

This sample's time point: cycle 4 day 1 (C4D1), after less than 7 weeks of nivolumab. In every patient, relapse followed autologous stem cell transplantation, while exposure to brentuximab vedotin differed. Germline V CDR1 and CDR2: MGHRA, YSYEKL. Trimming took off 1 base at V and 9 bases at J, with 16 bases between the two ends. The CDR3 has 15 residues. TCRdb's copy holds only in-frame clones and misses some; the assay was immunoSEQ multiplex PCR. The repertoire holds roughly 39,000 clones, over 70% seen once, with 9.8% in the top ten. This chain connects TRBV4-1 to TRBJ1-3, with a weak D call TRBD1 (5 bases). The sequence came from a human donor with classical Hodgkin lymphoma. The sequences come from peripheral blood mononuclear cells (PBMCs), collected before the fourth cycle of nivolumab. The chain's CDR3 is CASSQVPGQRGTIYF. The CDR3 coding sequence is TGCGCCAGCAGCCAAGTACCAGGACAAAGAGGCACCATATATTTT.